This is a list of T cell receptor beta chains from one sample in a study of blood T cell repertoires in COVID-19. This table comes from immunoSEQ multiplex PCR, and its TCRdb copy is limited to in-frame clones, with some not included. The profile covers 310,000 or so clones, with approximately 85% appearing a single time and 1.5% to 2% taken by the ten largest. Source material: peripheral blood. Receptors were obtained from a woman aged 45-65 years with acute or convalescent COVID-19. CDR3s include the opening cysteine and the closing phenylalanine or tryptophan. D genes are given only for firm matches. The size field is filled for only some rows; it gives once, few, many or a size class.

d_call	v_call	clone_size	j_call	cdr3_aa	cdr3_nt
.	TRBV15	.	TRBJ1-5	CATSRDGRVQPQHF	TGTGCCACCAGCAGAGATGGCAGGGTTCAGCCCCAGCATTTT
TRBD1	TRBV30	.	TRBJ2-5	CAWSRTRTGQGLWETQYF	TGTGCCTGGTCACGAACGCGCACGGGACAGGGGTTGTGGGAGACCCAGTACTTC
TRBD1	TRBV5-1	.	TRBJ2-7	CASSWDRVNEQYF	TGCGCCAGCAGCTGGGACAGGGTGAACGAGCAGTACTTC
.	TRBV4-1	.	TRBJ2-7	CASSQALLATSYEQYF	TGCGCCAGCAGCCAAGCCCTCCTAGCGACCTCCTACGAGCAGTACTTC
TRBD1	TRBV3-1/TRBV3-2	few	TRBJ1-2	CASSTGTGGTGGRSYTF	TGTGCCAGCAGTACCGGGACAGGGGGCACCGGGGGCAGGAGCTACACCTTC
.	TRBV7-9	.	TRBJ1-5	CASSLGRNSNQPQHF	TGTGCCAGCAGCCTGGGCAGGAATAGCAATCAGCCCCAGCATTTT
.	TRBV5-1	.	TRBJ2-5	CASSLSGETQYF	TGCGCCAGCAGCTTATCCGGGGAGACCCAGTACTTC
TRBD1	TRBV30	.	TRBJ1-6	CAWRSTGANSPLHF	TGTGCCTGGAGGTCGACAGGGGCAAATTCACCCCTCCACTTT
TRBD1	TRBV19	.	TRBJ1-6	CASSLLDRVNSPLHF	TGTGCCAGTAGTTTACTGGACAGGGTAAATTCACCCCTCCACTTT
.	TRBV28	.	TRBJ2-7	CASSSLVEQYF	TGTGCCAGCAGTTCTTTAGTCGAGCAGTACTTC
.	TRBV7-3	.	TRBJ1-6	CASSTGSVDSPLHF	TGTGCCAGCAGCACAGGGTCAGTTGATTCACCCCTCCACTTT
TRBD1	TRBV19	.	TRBJ2-7	CASSTGRTFEQYF	TGTGCCAGCTCGACAGGGCGCACTTTCGAGCAGTACTTC
TRBD2	TRBV4-1	.	TRBJ2-3	CASSQDEGLAGSDTQYF	TGCGCCAGCAGCCAAGACGAGGGACTAGCGGGTTCAGATACGCAGTATTTT
.	TRBV30	.	TRBJ2-7	CAWSVTGGKYEQYF	TGTGCCTGGAGTGTAACGGGGGGCAAATACGAGCAGTACTTC
TRBD2	TRBV6-5	.	TRBJ2-3	CASSYDAGVGDTQYF	TGTGCCAGCAGTTACGACGCGGGGGTCGGAGATACGCAGTATTTT
TRBD2	TRBV11-2	few	TRBJ2-7	CASKLRPSGPYEQYF	TGTGCCAGCAAACTTAGGCCTAGCGGTCCCTACGAGCAGTACTTC
.	TRBV6-1	.	TRBJ2-7	CASSEARGFEQYF	TGTGCCAGCAGTGAAGCGAGAGGGTTCGAGCAGTACTTC
TRBD2	TRBV6-5	.	TRBJ2-5	CASSDGGSRETQYF	TGTGCCAGCAGCGATGGCGGGAGTCGCGAGACCCAGTACTTC
.	TRBV5-4	.	TRBJ1-1	CASSLAEREAFF	TGTGCCAGCAGCTTGGCCGAGCGTGAAGCTTTCTTT
.	TRBV29-1	.	TRBJ2-7	CSVVGGGYSYEQYF	TGCAGCGTTGTCGGCGGCGGGTACTCCTACGAGCAGTACTTC
TRBD2	TRBV12-5	few	TRBJ2-1	CASGLGRTSGIPNEQFF	TGTGCTAGTGGTTTGGGAAGGACTAGCGGGATCCCCAATGAGCAGTTCTTC
TRBD1	TRBV6-6	.	TRBJ1-2	CASSFYRGLGDYGYTF	TGTGCCAGCAGTTTCTACAGGGGGCTGGGGGACTATGGCTACACCTTC
TRBD1	TRBV7-2	few	TRBJ1-6	CASSARTGNNSPLHF	TGTGCCAGCAGCGCCCGGACAGGAAATAATTCACCCCTCCACTTT
.	TRBV2	many	TRBJ2-5	CASSRTVWGETQYF	TGTGCCAGCAGTAGGACAGTATGGGGGGAGACCCAGTACTTC
.	TRBV20-1	.	TRBJ2-3	CSASPSSDTQYF	TGCAGTGCTAGTCCTAGCTCAGATACGCAGTATTTT
.	TRBV10-3	.	TRBJ2-1	CAISEGDNEQFF	TGTGCCATCAGTGAGGGAGACAATGAGCAGTTCTTC
.	TRBV18	.	TRBJ2-5	CASSPGIPNKTQYF	TGTGCCAGCTCACCGGGCATACCCAACAAGACCCAGTACTTC
TRBD1	TRBV27	.	TRBJ1-1	CASSLYFAGGTTEAFF	TGTGCCAGCAGTTTATATTTCGCAGGGGGGACCACTGAAGCTTTCTTT
TRBD1	TRBV9	.	TRBJ1-1	CASSVFEGAIGEAFF	TGTGCCAGCAGCGTATTTGAGGGGGCGATCGGTGAAGCTTTCTTT
TRBD2	TRBV7-3	.	TRBJ2-1	CASGAAGSRNEQFF	TGTGCCAGCGGGGCAGCGGGATCTAGAAATGAGCAGTTCTTC
.	TRBV7-9	.	TRBJ1-1	CATAPQGKAFF	TGTGCCACAGCTCCGCAGGGGAAAGCTTTCTTT
TRBD2	TRBV6-5	.	TRBJ2-5	CASSYLAGEETQYF	TGTGCCAGCAGTTACTTAGCGGGAGAAGAGACCCAGTACTTC
TRBD2	TRBV5-4	.	TRBJ2-7	CASSPGGASGRSEQYF	TGTGCCAGCAGCCCCGGGGGTGCTAGCGGGAGGTCCGAGCAGTACTTC
.	TRBV12-3/TRBV12-4	.	TRBJ2-7	CASSLWLSYEQYF	TGTGCCAGCAGTTTATGGCTCTCCTACGAGCAGTACTTC
TRBD2	TRBV28	.	TRBJ2-1	CASSLPLAGDEQFF	TGTGCCAGCAGTTTACCACTAGCGGGAGATGAGCAGTTCTTC
.	TRBV29-1	.	TRBJ1-4	CSAAYPLRGNEKLFF	TGCAGCGCCGCGTACCCTCTTCGGGGTAATGAAAAACTGTTTTTT
.	TRBV12-5	.	TRBJ1-1	CASGPDGGDEAFF	TGTGCTAGTGGCCCCGATGGGGGGGACGAAGCTTTCTTT
.	TRBV7-2	.	TRBJ2-1	CASSSGLIMEQFF	TGTGCCAGCAGTTCGGGACTTATAATGGAGCAGTTCTTC
TRBD2	TRBV18	.	TRBJ2-1	CASSPWTSGSNEQFF	TGTGCCAGCTCACCATGGACTAGCGGGAGCAATGAGCAGTTCTTC
.	TRBV27	.	TRBJ2-5	CASSLEGVGETQYF	TGTGCCAGCAGTTTGGAGGGAGTTGGTGAGACCCAGTACTTC
TRBD1	TRBV19	.	TRBJ2-7	CASRGQDRYEQYF	TGTGCCAGTAGGGGACAGGACCGCTACGAGCAGTACTTC
TRBD1	TRBV10-3	.	TRBJ2-7	CAISDRGNSYEQYF	TGTGCCATCAGTGACAGGGGGAACTCCTACGAGCAGTACTTC
TRBD1	TRBV10-3	.	TRBJ2-7	CAISEFDRARYEQYF	TGTGCCATCAGTGAGTTCGACAGGGCAAGATACGAGCAGTACTTC
TRBD1	TRBV19	.	TRBJ1-5	CASGDRGNQPQHF	TGTGCCAGTGGGGACAGGGGGAATCAGCCCCAGCATTTT
.	TRBV9	.	TRBJ1-1	CASSAVIQGSAFF	TGTGCCAGCAGCGCTGTTATACAGGGATCGGCTTTCTTT